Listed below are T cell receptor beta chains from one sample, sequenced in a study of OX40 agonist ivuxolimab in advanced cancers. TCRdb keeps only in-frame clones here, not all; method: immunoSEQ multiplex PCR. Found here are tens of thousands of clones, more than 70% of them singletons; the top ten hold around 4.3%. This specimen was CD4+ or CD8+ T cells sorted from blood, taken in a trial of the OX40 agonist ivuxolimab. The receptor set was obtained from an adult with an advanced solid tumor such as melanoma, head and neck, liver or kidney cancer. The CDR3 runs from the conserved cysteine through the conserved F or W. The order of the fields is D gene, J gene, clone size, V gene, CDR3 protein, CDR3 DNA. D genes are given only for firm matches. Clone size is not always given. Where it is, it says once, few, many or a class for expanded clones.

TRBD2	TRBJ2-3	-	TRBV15	CATSRDGRAIDTQYF	TGTGCCACCAGCAGAGACGGGAGGGCGATAGATACGCAGTATTTT
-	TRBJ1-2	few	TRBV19	CASRTAGLFYTF	TGTGCCAGTAGAACAGCCGGACTGTTCTACACCTTC
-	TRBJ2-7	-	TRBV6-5	CATGDSSYEQYF	TGTGCCACCGGGGACTCCTCCTACGAGCAGTACTTC
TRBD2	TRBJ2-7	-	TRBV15	CATSKLAGGPNEQYF	TGTGCCACCAGCAAGTTAGCGGGAGGGCCGAACGAGCAGTACTTC
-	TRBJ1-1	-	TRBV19	CASSIRDPGTEAFF	TGTGCCAGTAGTATAAGGGATCCGGGCACTGAAGCTTTCTTT
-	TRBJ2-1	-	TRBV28	CASSYGVTHNEQFF	TGTGCCAGCAGCTACGGGGTTACCCACAATGAGCAGTTCTTC
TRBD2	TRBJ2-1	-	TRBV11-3	CASSLARRGGYNEQFF	TGTGCCAGCAGCTTAGCACGTCGGGGGGGATACAATGAGCAGTTCTTC
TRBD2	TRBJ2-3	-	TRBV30	CARRTSGRSDTQYF	TGTGCCCGTCGGACTAGCGGGAGATCGGATACGCAGTATTTT
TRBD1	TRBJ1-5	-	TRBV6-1	CASSETGGSNQPQHF	TGTGCCAGCAGTGAGACAGGGGGGAGCAATCAGCCCCAGCATTTT
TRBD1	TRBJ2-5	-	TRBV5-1	CASSQTGFQETQYF	TGCGCCAGCAGCCAGACAGGGTTCCAAGAGACCCAGTACTTC
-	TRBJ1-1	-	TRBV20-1	CSARYNTEAFF	TGCAGTGCTAGATACAACACTGAAGCTTTCTTT
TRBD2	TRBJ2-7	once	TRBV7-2	CASSSEGGREQYF	TGTGCCAGCAGCTCAGAGGGCGGGAGAGAGCAGTACTTC
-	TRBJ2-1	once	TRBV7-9	CASSLALSYQFF	TGTGCCAGCAGCTTAGCGCTTAGTTACCAGTTCTTC
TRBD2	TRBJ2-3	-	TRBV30	CAWIGGGRTDTQYF	TGTGCCTGGATAGGCGGGGGGCGAACAGATACGCAGTATTTT
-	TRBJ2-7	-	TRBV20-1	CSARGTGTLQF	TGCAGTGCACGCGGAACCGGGACATTACAGTTC
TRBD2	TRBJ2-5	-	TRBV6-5	CASSVLGTSYF	TGTGCCAGCAGTGTCTTGGGGACTAGTTACTTC
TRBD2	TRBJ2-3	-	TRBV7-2	CASSLVAGGRDTQYF	TGTGCCAGCAGCTTAGTGGCGGGAGGGCGGGATACGCAGTATTTT
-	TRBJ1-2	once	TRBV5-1	CASSLVGQNYGYTF	TGCGCCAGCAGCTTGGTAGGACAGAACTATGGCTACACCTTC